Shown below are 20 T cell receptor beta chains from a single sample sequenced in a study of cytomegalovirus exposure and HLA in healthy donors. Researchers ran the PCR with 60 Vbeta and 13 Jbeta primers. This table comes from immunoSEQ multiplex PCR, and its TCRdb copy is limited to in-frame clones, with some not included. The sample shows about 110,000 clones, 69% of them seen only once. Sequences were obtained from PBMCs. These receptors all come from a woman aged 70-85 years in good health and CMV-seropositive.

This chain connects TRBV7-2 to TRBJ1-3, with D tentatively TRBD1 (5 bases). The CDR3 contains 15 residues. Trimming removed 1 base at V and 0 bases at J, with 7 bases between. In germline, CDR1 is SGHTA, CDR2 FQGNSA. The CDR3 here is CASSLGGGSGNTIYF. The CDR3 nucleotides read TGTGCCAGCAGCTTAGGCGGGGGCTCTGGAAACACCATATATTTT.

This clone was observed a handful of times. The rearrangement links TRBV10-3 to TRBJ2-2, with D possibly matching TRBD1 (6 bases). CDR3 size: 16 residues. Germline-derived CDR1 and CDR2 are ENHRY and SYGVKD. The V gene lost 5 bases and the J gene lost 2 bases, with 15 bases spanning the gap. The CDR3 region has the DNA TGTGCCATCAGTCATTCCGGGACATCAAACACCGGGGAGCTGTTTTTT. Protein sequence: CAISHSGTSNTGELFF.

The genes are TRBV2 and TRBJ2-7; tentatively, D is TRBD1 (5 bases). CDR1 and CDR2 from the germline V gene are SNHLY and FYNNEI. The CDR3 contains 14 residues. V lost 6 bases and J 3 bases, leaving 15 bases between the germline ends. The CDR3 here is CASRPRASNYEQYF. Written as DNA, the CDR3 is TGTGCCAGCAGGCCCAGGGCATCTAACTACGAGCAGTACTTC.

The V and J genes are TRBV5-1 and TRBJ2-7, with a weak D call TRBD1 (6 bases). The V end lost 4 bases, the J end lost 4 bases, and 21 bases lay between the germline ends. The CDR3 consists of 16 residues. Germline CDR1 and CDR2: SGHRS and YFSETQ. The CDR3 nucleotides are TGCGCCAGCAGCACTGTGGGGGCGGCCTCCAGGTACGAGCAGTACTTC. Translated: CASSTVGAASRYEQYF.

The chain has TRBV11-1 and TRBJ2-1; D is perhaps TRBD2 (5 bases). Per the germline V gene, CDR1 is SGHAT and CDR2 is FQDESV (reference sequence). Trimming took 5 bases from V and 6 from J, leaving 14 bases between them. The CDR3 is 14 amino acids. The CDR3 spells CASSESGPRNEQFF. Written as DNA, the CDR3 is TGTGCCAGCAGCGAAAGCGGCCCTCGCAATGAGCAGTTCTTC. Complete variable domain (other parts from reference TRBV11-1 and TRBJ2-1): EAEVAQSPRYKITEKSQAVAFWCDPISGHATLYWYRQILGQGPELLVQFQDESVVDDSQLPKDRFSAERLKGVDSTLKIQPAELGDSAMYLCASSESGPRNEQFFGPGTRLTVL.

This rearrangement joins TRBV5-1 to TRBJ1-5, with D maybe TRBD1 (5 bases). CDR1 is SGHRS, CDR2 YFSETQ, per germline. V shed 1 base and J shed 1 base, with 9 bases lying between them. The CDR3 totals 15 residues. The CDR3 loop is CASSLQGKSNQPQHF. Written as DNA, the CDR3 is TGCGCCAGCAGCTTGCAGGGTAAGAGCAATCAGCCCCAGCATTTT.

The chain uses TRBV5-8 and TRBJ1-2; 10 bases are shared with TRBD1. Losses at the gene ends were 0 bases for V and 8 bases for J; bases not matched to a gene: 10. Germline values: CDR1 SGHTS, CDR2 YDEGEE. This CDR3 comprises 16 residues. This chain's CDR3 is CASSLVAPGQGTGYTF. Here the CDR3 DNA reads TGTGCCAGCAGCTTGGTTGCTCCGGGACAGGGGACAGGCTACACCTTC. The entire variable domain, with the rest obtained from reference TRBV5-8 and TRBJ1-2, is as follows: EAGVTQSPTHLIKTRGQQATLRCSPISGHTSVYWYQQALGLGLQFLLWYDEGEERNRGNFPPRFSGRQFPNYSSELNVNALELEDSALYLCASSLVAPGQGTGYTFGSGTRLTVV.

In this sample, this clone turned up a few times. The chain employs TRBV9 and TRBJ1-1; D not certain. The V gene's germline CDR1 is SGDLS and CDR2 YYNGEE. Trimming cost V 4 bases and J 0 bases, with 10 bases left between them. The CDR3 consists of 14 residues. The CDR3 loop reads CASSFAGMNTEAFF. In DNA form, the CDR3 reads TGTGCCAGCAGCTTTGCGGGAATGAACACTGAAGCTTTCTTT.

The chain recombines TRBV19 with TRBJ2-7; possible D gene TRBD1, 6 bases. Trimming left V 3 bases short and J 0 bases short, with 15 bases between. The CDR3 consists of 16 residues. Germline CDR1 reads LNHDA; CDR2 reads SQIVND (reference sequence). The CDR3 DNA reads TGTGCCAGTAGTATGGTGGGACAAAGAAGCTCCTACGAGCAGTACTTC. It specifies CASSMVGQRSSYEQYF.

This chain joins TRBV30 and TRBJ2-4, with D unresolved. This CDR3 region has 13 residues. Trimming shortened V by 4 bases and J by 0 bases, and 7 bases separated the two germline ends. CDR1 is GTSNPN, CDR2 SVGIG, per germline (reference sequence). The CDR3 bases are TGTGCCTGGACTGGCTTAGCCAAAAACATTCAGTACTTC. Translation: CAWTGLAKNIQYF.

This rearrangement joins TRBV6-5 to TRBJ2-1, with a possible D match to TRBD2 (6 bases). The CDR3 covers 15 residues. Trimming took off 0 bases at V and 9 bases at J, with 15 bases between the two ends. CDR1 and CDR2 (germline): MNHEY, SVGAGI. The CDR3 sequence is CASSYSTKLGGEQFF. The CDR3 coding sequence is TGTGCCAGCAGTTACTCGACTAAGCTGGGGGGTGAGCAGTTCTTC.

This chain joins TRBV7-3 and TRBJ2-2, with 7 positions matching TRBD1. The CDR3 has 15 amino acids. Germline CDR1 and CDR2: SGHTA and FQGTGA. V shed 3 bases, J shed 2 bases, and the junction held 3 bases outside the gene matches. CDR3 sequence reads: CASSFVGGNTGELFF. CDR3 coding DNA: TGTGCCAGCAGCTTCGTAGGGGGCAACACCGGGGAGCTGTTTTTT. The full variable domain, completed using reference TRBV7-3 and TRBJ2-2, is GAGVSQTPSNKVTEKGKYVELRCDPISGHTALYWYRQSLGQGPEFLIYFQGTGAADDSGLPNDRFFAVRPEGSVSTLKIQRTERGDSAVYLCASSFVGGNTGELFFGEGSRLTVL.

This clone was seen more than once but under ten times. The gene calls are TRBV27 and TRBJ2-7; 7 bases align to TRBD1. CDR1 is MNHEY, CDR2 SMNVEV, per germline (reference sequence). V was pared by 5 bases and J by 2 bases, with 3 bases of the junction left unmatched. This CDR3 has 13 amino acids. CDR3: CASSPGQTYEQYF. The CDR3 DNA follows: TGTGCCAGCAGTCCGGGACAGACCTACGAGCAGTACTTC.

This clone has more than one count but fewer than ten. V usage is TRBV5-1 and J usage is TRBJ1-1; a weak D match, TRBD1 (5 bases). The CDR3 loop spans 15 amino acids. Trimming pared 0 bases from V and 0 bases from J, leaving 9 bases between. Germline CDR1 and CDR2: SGHRS and YFSETQ. The CDR3 here is CASSLVTGVNTEAFF. Here the CDR3 DNA reads TGCGCCAGCAGCTTGGTAACAGGAGTGAACACTGAAGCTTTCTTT.

The chain is built from TRBV1 and TRBJ2-7; the table calls TRBD1, which could not be checked here. TRBV1 represents a pseudogene. This CDR3 comprises 16 residues. The CDR3 loop is CTSSQDRGTGTYEQYF. CDR3 sequence (DNA): TGCACCAGCAGCCAAGATCGAGGGACAGGGACCTACGAGCAGTACTTC.

The chain uses TRBV10-3 and TRBJ1-2; D gene ambiguous. V was pared by 2 bases and J by 7 bases, with 14 bases between. This CDR3 region has 14 residues. Looked up from germline, CDR1 is ENHRY and CDR2 is SYGVKD. CDR3 nucleotide sequence: TGTGCCATCAGTGAGCGTCTGGGCTTAAGTGGCTACACCTTC. Translating gives CAISERLGLSGYTF.

This clone was observed a few times. The V and J genes are TRBV30 and TRBJ1-1; 7 bases fit TRBD1. V shed 0 bases and J 3 bases; nucleotides not matched to a gene: 7. CDR1 GTSNPN and CDR2 SVGIG come from the germline V gene (reference sequence). This CDR3 is built from 15 residues. The CDR3 DNA is TGTGCCTGGAGTGTACCTGGCAGGGGGTACACTGAAGCTTTCTTT. Amino acids: CAWSVPGRGYTEAFF.

CDR3 amino acids: CASSILQDPYGYTF. CDR3 in DNA: TGTGCCAGCAGCATACTACAGGACCCCTATGGCTACACCTTC. The chain links TRBV6-1 to TRBJ1-2, with a possible D match to TRBD1 (5 bases). The CDR3 length is 14 residues. Trimming cost V 6 bases and J 4 bases, with 15 bases left between them. Germline assignment: CDR1 MNHNS and CDR2 SASEGT.

This clone was observed a handful of times. This chain links TRBV30 with TRBJ2-5, with TRBD1 matching 7 bases. CDR3 length: 13 residues. Germline V gene lookup returns CDR1 GTSNPN and CDR2 SVGIG (reference sequence). Germline trimming cut 2 bases from V and 5 bases from J; bases unmatched to any gene: 5. DNA for the CDR3: TGTGCCTGGAGTCCACAGGGGTGGGAGACCCAGTACTTC. Amino acids: CAWSPQGWETQYF.

V and J are TRBV18 and TRBJ2-3, with 11 bases lining up with TRBD2. After removal of 3 bases from V and 5 bases from J, the junction contained 7 bases not matched to a gene. The germline gives CDR1 KGHSH, CDR2 LQKENI. This CDR3 comprises 16 residues. The CDR3: CASSPNSGGAGDTQYF. The DNA for the CDR3 is TGTGCCAGCTCACCGAATAGCGGGGGGGCCGGAGATACGCAGTATTTT.